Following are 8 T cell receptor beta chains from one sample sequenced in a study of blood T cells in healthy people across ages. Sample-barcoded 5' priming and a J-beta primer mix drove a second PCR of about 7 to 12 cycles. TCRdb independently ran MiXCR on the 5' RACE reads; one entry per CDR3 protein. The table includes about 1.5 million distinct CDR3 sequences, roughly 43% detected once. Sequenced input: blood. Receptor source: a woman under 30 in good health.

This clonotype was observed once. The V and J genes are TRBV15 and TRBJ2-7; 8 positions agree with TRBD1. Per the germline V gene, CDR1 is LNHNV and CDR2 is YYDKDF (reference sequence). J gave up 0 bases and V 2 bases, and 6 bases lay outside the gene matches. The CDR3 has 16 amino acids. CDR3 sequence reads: CATSRLRTGSSYEQYF. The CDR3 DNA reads TGTGCCACCAGCAGACTGCGGACAGGGAGCTCCTACGAGCAGTACTTC.

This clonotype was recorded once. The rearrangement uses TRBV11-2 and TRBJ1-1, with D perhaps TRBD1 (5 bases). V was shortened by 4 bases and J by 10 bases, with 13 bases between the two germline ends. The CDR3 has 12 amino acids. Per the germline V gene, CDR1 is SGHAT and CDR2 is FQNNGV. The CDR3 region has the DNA TGTGCCAGCAGCTCGTGGGGGGTAGGAGCTTTCTTT. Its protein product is CASSSWGVGAFF.

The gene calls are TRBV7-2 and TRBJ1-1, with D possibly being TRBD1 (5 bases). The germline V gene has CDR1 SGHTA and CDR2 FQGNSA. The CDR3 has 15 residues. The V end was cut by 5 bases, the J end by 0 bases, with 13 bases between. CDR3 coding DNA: TGTGCCAGCAGCCCCCTCAGGGAAGTGAACACTGAAGCTTTCTTT. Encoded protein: CASSPLREVNTEAFF.

The CDR3 loop reads CASRPGSIYQETQYF. The CDR3 DNA reads as TGCGCCAGCAGACCTGGTAGCATTTACCAAGAGACCCAGTACTTC. V usage is TRBV4-3 and J usage is TRBJ2-5; no definite D call. CDR1 is LGHNA and CDR2 is YSLEER in the germline V gene. With 6 bases removed from V and 0 bases from J, the gap between germline ends came to 14 bases. CDR3 length equals 15 residues.

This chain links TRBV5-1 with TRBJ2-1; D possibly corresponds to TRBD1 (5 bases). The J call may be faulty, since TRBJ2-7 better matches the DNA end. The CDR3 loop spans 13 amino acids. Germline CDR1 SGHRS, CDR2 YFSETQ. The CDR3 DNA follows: TGCGCCAGCAGCTCCCAGGACACCGACGAGCAGTACTTC. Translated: CASSSQDTDEQYF.

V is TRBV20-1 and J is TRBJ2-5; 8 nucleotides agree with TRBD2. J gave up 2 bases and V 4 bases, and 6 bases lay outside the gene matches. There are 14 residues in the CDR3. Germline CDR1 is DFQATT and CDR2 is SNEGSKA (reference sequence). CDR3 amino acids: CSAKREGLQETQYF. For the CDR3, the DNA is TGCAGTGCTAAACGGGAGGGCCTTCAAGAGACCCAGTACTTC.

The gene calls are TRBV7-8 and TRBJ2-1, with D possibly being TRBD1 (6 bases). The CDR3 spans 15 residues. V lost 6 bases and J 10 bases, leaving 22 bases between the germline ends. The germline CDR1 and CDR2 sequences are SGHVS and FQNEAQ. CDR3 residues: CASSWQGTQEWEQFF. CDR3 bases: TGTGCCAGCAGTTGGCAGGGGACCCAGGAATGGGAGCAGTTCTTC.

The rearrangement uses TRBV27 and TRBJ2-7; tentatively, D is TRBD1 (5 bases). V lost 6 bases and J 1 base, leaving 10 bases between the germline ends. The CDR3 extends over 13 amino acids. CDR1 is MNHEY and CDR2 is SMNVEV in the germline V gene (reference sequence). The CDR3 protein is CASRRAGSYEQYF. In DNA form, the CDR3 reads TGTGCCAGCAGACGAGCAGGGTCCTACGAGCAGTACTTC.